This TCR beta chain was documented in a study of OX40 agonist ivuxolimab in advanced cancers. Broader study findings: The CD4+ and CD8+ T cells in the blood had expanded clonally by week 6 at 0.1 to 3.0 mg/kg.

TCRdb keeps only in-frame clones here, not all; method: immunoSEQ multiplex PCR. The data show about 98,000 clones, with 70% to 90% seen just once and 0.5% held by the top ten. With regard to this clone: Its matching antigen is unknown.

CDR3 size: 13 residues. Germline assignment: CDR1 SEHNR and CDR2 FQNEAQ (reference sequence). The germline V and J ends were trimmed by 5 bases and 4 bases, with 9 bases remaining between them. This receptor was identified in an adult with an advanced solid tumor such as melanoma, head and neck, liver or kidney cancer. The V call is TRBV7-9, the J call TRBJ2-1; D not resolved. Source: CD4+ or CD8+ T cells sorted from blood, taken in a trial of the OX40 agonist ivuxolimab. CDR3 sequence (DNA): TGTGCCAGCAGCGCGGACGGTTACAATGAGCAGTTCTTC. Its translation is CASSADGYNEQFF.